In its sample, the clone carrying this T cell receptor beta chain was seen once. This record belongs to a study of blood T cell repertoires in COVID-19. Study at large: Donors in the United States, Italy and Spain gave samples during acute or convalescent COVID-19. The cDNA or gDNA used as material had been derived from T cells, B-cell-depleted T cells, or PBMCs.

With 5 bases clipped from V and 5 bases from J, the junction kept 11 bases outside the gene matches. CDR3 length: 15 residues. From germline, CDR1 is SNHLY and CDR2 FYNNEI. Authors' data handling: Amplification from reference gene primers served as the basis for estimated nucleated cell counts. The repertoire was sequenced with immunoSEQ multiplex PCR; TCRdb's copy has only in-frame clones and lacks some. The V and J calls and clone size were taken over from that table, and D and trimming were inferred from the DNA. The table lists some 120,000 clones, around 79% of them singletons. V gene TRBV2 combines with J gene TRBJ2-5, with TRBD1 matching 7 bases. The sequence was collected from a man at least 80 years old with acute or convalescent COVID-19. Source material: peripheral blood. CDR3 loop: CASSKEDRVGETQYF. The CDR3 nucleotides read TGTGCCAGCAGTAAAGAAGACAGGGTGGGGGAGACCCAGTACTTC. Based on the CDR3 plus reference TRBV2 and TRBJ2-5, the full variable domain is EPEVTQTPSHQVTQMGQEVILRCVPISNHLYFYWYRQILGQKVEFLVSFYNNEISEKSEIFDDQFSVERPDGSNFTLKIRSTKLEDSAMYFCASSKEDRVGETQYFGPGTRLLVL.